This T cell receptor (beta chain) derives from a study of T cell changes during pregnancy in multiple sclerosis. Germline assignment: CDR1 SNHLY and CDR2 FYNNEI. Between the trimmed V and J ends, which lost 4 bases and 13 bases, there was a span of 17 bases. The CDR3 has 12 residues. Measured with immunoSEQ multiplex PCR; TCRdb has only the in-frame clones, and not every one. The data show 75,000 to 80,000 clones, about nine tenths seen once. This rearrangement joins TRBV2 to TRBJ2-7; D perhaps matches TRBD1 (6 bases). This specimen was peripheral blood, taken before pregnancy. The receptor was derived from a female donor with multiple sclerosis, enrolled in a pregnancy study. DNA for the CDR3: TGTGCCAGCAGTGGGCCACCCGGGACATCATACTTC. It is translated as CASSGPPGTSYF.